This T cell receptor beta chain was documented in a study of shared clonotypes between healthy human individuals. Per germline, CDR1 ENHRY and CDR2 SYGVKD. Trimming removed 3 bases from V and 5 bases from J, with 8 bases in between. This CDR3 spans 13 amino acids. The protocol was immunoSEQ multiplex PCR, while the TCRdb copy is restricted to in-frame clones and leaves out a portion. Of more than 2 million clones in the sample, 90% to 97% were seen once. Sequences were obtained from naive CD4+ T cells sorted from blood. The subset denotes: CD45RA+ positively selected. The chain links TRBV10-3 to TRBJ2-1; D unclear. The receptor's source is a man aged 18-30 years in good health. DNA for the CDR3: TGTGCCATCAGTGACACCGGTAACAATGAGCAGTTCTTC. This sequence encodes CAISDTGNNEQFF.